This TCR beta chain was observed in a study of technical replicates of blood from a handful of donors. Generated by immunoSEQ multiplex PCR, the TCRdb table keeps only in-frame clones and is missing some. The sample holds tens of thousands of clones, about nine tenths seen once. This CDR3 spans 15 amino acids. V lost 2 bases and J lost 0, with 9 bases in between. CDR1 and CDR2 from the germline V gene are SGHNT and YENEEA. The sequenced sample consisted of T cells isolated from PBMCs. The chain joins TRBV11-3 to TRBJ2-3, with a tentative D call TRBD1 (6 bases). The TCR sequence derives from a human donor in good health. Some clones in this sample may be carry-over from other donors' samples. In nucleotides, the CDR3 is TGTGCCAGCAGCTTACAGGGGTCGAGCACAGATACGCAGTATTTT. Translated: CASSLQGSSTDTQYF.